This TCR beta chain was observed in a study of blood T cell repertoires in COVID-19. How the authors handled the data: Amplified reference gene primers provided the basis for estimating nucleated cell counts. The table came from immunoSEQ multiplex PCR; TCRdb's copy has only in-frame clones and leaves some out. V, J and clone size derive from that table, while D and trimming were established from the DNA sequence. This sample has more than 150,000 clones, with roughly 90% found just once. With V trimmed by 2 bases and J by 1 base, 9 bases remained unmatched. Germline CDR1 is KGHSH and CDR2 is LQKENI. CDR3 length: 18 residues.

The clonotype originates from a man between 60 and 75 years old with acute or convalescent COVID-19. The sequencing input was peripheral blood. The V gene is TRBV18, the J gene TRBJ1-1, with 11 bases that match TRBD1. The CDR3 coding sequence is TGTGCCAGCTCACCAGCCGGGACAGGGGGTCGATCGAACACTGAAGCTTTCTTT. Protein sequence: CASSPAGTGGRSNTEAFF.